This T cell receptor (beta chain) came from a study of T-cell reconstitution after alpha-beta-depleted transplantation in children. This clonotype was detected ten times or more. The CDR3 is made up of 14 amino acids. Trimming took off 6 bases at V and 6 bases at J, with 12 bases between the two ends. CDR1 is SNHLY and CDR2 is FYNNEI in the germline V gene. The authors prepared the TCRbeta library with unique molecular identifiers. TCRdb called the PCR reads again in MiXCR, with one record for every CDR3 protein. The table lists about 200,000 distinct CDR3 sequences, about 7% of them singletons. The receptor's source is a boy aged 2 to 9 with acute lymphoblastic leukemia, due to receive a stem cell transplant. The material was PBMCs, obtained before TCRalphabeta/CD19-depleted stem cell transplant. The chain carries TRBV2 and TRBJ1-6; D possibly corresponds to TRBD1 (5 bases). The CDR3 is CASSWGGLNSPLHF. CDR3 bases: TGTGCCAGCAGCTGGGGCGGCCTTAATTCACCCCTCCACTTT.